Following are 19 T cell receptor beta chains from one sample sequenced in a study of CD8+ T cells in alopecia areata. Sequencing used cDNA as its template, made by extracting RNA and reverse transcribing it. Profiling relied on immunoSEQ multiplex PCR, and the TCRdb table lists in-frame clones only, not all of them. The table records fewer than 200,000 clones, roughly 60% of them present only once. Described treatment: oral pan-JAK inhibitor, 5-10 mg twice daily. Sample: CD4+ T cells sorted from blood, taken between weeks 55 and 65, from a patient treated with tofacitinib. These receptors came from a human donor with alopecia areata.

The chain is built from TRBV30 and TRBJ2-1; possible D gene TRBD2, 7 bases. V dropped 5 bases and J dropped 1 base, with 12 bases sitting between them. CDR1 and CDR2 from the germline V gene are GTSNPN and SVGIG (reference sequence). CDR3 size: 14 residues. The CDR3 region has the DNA TGTGCCTGGCGCGGGGGCCAATCCTACAATGAGCAGTTCTTC. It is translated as CAWRGGQSYNEQFF.

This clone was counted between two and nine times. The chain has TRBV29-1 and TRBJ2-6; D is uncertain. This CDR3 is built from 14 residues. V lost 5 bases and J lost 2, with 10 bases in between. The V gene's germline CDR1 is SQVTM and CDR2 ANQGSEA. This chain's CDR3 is CSVQITPGANVLTF. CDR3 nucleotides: TGCAGCGTTCAAATAACCCCTGGGGCCAACGTCCTGACTTTC.

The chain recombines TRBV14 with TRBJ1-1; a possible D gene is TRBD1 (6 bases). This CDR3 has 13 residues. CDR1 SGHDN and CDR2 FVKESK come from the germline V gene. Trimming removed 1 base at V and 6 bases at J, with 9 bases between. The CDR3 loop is CASSQGGRAEAFF. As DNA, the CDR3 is TGTGCCAGCAGCCAAGGGGGGCGCGCTGAAGCTTTCTTT.

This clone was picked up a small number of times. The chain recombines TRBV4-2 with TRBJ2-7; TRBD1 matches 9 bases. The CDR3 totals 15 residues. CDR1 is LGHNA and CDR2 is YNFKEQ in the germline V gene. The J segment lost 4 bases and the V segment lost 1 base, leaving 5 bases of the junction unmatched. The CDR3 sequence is CASSQVRDREYEQYF. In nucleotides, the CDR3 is TGTGCCAGCAGCCAAGTCCGGGACAGGGAATACGAGCAGTACTTC.

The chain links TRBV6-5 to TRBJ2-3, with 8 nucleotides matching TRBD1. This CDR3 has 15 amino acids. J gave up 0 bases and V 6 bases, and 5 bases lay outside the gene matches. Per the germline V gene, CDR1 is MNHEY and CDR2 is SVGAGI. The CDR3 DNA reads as TGTGCCAGCAGCCAGGGGGCCTCTAGCACAGATACGCAGTATTTT. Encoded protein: CASSQGASSTDTQYF.

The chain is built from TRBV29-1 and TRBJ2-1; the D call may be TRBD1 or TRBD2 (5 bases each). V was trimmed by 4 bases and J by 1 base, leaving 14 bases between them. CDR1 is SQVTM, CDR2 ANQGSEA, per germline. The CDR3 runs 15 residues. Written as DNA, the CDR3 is TGCAGCGTTGTATCGGGGCTCCTATCCTACAATGAGCAGTTCTTC. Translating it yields CSVVSGLLSYNEQFF.

The CDR3 sequence: CAWSRDAGEKLFF. DNA for the CDR3: TGTGCCTGGAGTAGGGATGCAGGAGAAAAACTGTTTTTT. The V gene is TRBV30, the J gene TRBJ1-4; no definite D call. In germline, CDR1 is GTSNPN, CDR2 SVGIG (reference sequence). This CDR3 spans 13 amino acids. V was trimmed by 2 bases and J by 8 bases, leaving 12 bases between them.

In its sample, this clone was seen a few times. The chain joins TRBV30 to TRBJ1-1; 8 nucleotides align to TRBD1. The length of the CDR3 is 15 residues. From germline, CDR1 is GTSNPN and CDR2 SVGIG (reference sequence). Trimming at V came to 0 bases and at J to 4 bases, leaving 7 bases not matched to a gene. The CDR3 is CAWSVTRGRTTEAFF. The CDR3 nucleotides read TGTGCCTGGAGTGTCACCAGGGGGCGGACCACTGAAGCTTTCTTT.

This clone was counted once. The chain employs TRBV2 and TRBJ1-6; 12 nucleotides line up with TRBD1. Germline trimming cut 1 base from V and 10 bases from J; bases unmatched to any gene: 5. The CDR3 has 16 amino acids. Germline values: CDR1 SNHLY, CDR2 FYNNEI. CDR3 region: CASSEGDRGLRSPLHF. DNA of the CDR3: TGTGCCAGCAGTGAAGGGGACAGGGGGCTGAGATCACCCCTCCACTTT.

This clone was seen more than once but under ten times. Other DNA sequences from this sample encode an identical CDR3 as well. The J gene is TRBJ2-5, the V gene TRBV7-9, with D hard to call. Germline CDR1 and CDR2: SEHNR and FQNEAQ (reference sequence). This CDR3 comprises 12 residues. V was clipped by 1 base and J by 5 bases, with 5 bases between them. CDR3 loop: CASSLVGETQYF. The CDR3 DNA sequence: TGTGCCAGCAGCTTAGTAGGGGAGACCCAGTACTTC.

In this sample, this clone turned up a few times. As DNA, the CDR3 is TGTGCCAGCAAAGGGGGGAGGAACACTGAAGCTTTCTTT. It yields the protein CASKGGRNTEAFF. This sequence joins TRBV2 and TRBJ1-1; D is perhaps TRBD1 (6 bases). The V gene lost 7 bases and the J gene lost 1 base, with 10 bases spanning the gap. The CDR3 sequence is 13 residues long. In germline, CDR1 is SNHLY, CDR2 FYNNEI.

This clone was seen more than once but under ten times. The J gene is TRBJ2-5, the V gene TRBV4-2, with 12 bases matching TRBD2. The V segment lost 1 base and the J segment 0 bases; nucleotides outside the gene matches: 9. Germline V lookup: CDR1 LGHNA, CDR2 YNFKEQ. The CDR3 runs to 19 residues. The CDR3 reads CASSQALASGGANQETQYF. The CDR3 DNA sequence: TGTGCCAGCAGCCAAGCTTTGGCTAGCGGGGGGGCCAACCAAGAGACCCAGTACTTC.

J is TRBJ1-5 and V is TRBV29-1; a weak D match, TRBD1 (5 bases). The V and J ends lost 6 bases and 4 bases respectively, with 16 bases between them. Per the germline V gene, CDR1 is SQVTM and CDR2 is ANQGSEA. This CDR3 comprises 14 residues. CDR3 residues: CSVDTGTGNQPQHF. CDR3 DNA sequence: TGCAGCGTCGACACCGGGACGGGGAATCAGCCCCAGCATTTT.

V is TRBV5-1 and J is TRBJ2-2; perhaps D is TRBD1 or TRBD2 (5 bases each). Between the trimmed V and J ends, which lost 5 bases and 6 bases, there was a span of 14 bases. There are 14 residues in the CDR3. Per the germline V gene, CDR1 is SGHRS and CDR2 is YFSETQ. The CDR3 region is CASRGWRGAGELFF. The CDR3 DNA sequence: TGCGCCAGCAGGGGCTGGAGAGGGGCCGGGGAGCTGTTTTTT.

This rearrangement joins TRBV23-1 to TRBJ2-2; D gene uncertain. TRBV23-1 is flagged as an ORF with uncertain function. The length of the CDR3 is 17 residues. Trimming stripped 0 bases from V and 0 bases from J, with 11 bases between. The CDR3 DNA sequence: TGCGCCAGCAGTCAATCATTGGGAAGTACGAACACCGGGGAGCTGTTTTTT. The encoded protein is CASSQSLGSTNTGELFF.

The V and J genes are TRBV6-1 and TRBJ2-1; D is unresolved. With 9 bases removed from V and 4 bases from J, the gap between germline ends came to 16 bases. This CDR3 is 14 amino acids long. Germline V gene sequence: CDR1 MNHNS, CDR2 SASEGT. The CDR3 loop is CASAGMGRYNEQFF. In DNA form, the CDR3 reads TGTGCCAGTGCTGGGATGGGCAGATACAATGAGCAGTTCTTC.

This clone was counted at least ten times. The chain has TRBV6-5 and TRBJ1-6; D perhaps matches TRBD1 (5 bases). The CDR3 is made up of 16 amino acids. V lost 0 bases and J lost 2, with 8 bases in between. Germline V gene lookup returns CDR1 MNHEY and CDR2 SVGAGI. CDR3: CASSYSRQTYNSPLHF. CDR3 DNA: TGTGCCAGCAGTTACTCCCGACAGACCTATAATTCACCCCTCCACTTT.

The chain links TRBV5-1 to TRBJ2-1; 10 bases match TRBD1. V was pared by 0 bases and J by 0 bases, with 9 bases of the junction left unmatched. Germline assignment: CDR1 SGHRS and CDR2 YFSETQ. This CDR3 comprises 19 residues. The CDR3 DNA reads TGCGCCAGCAGCTTGGTCAGGGACAGGGGATCTAGCTCCTACAATGAGCAGTTCTTC. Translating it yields CASSLVRDRGSSSYNEQFF.

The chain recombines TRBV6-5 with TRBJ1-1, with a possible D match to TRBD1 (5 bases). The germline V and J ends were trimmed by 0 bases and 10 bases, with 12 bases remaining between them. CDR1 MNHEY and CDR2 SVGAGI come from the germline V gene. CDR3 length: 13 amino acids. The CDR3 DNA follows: TGTGCCAGCAGTTACTCAGGGCAGGGATCAGCTTTCTTT. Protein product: CASSYSGQGSAFF.